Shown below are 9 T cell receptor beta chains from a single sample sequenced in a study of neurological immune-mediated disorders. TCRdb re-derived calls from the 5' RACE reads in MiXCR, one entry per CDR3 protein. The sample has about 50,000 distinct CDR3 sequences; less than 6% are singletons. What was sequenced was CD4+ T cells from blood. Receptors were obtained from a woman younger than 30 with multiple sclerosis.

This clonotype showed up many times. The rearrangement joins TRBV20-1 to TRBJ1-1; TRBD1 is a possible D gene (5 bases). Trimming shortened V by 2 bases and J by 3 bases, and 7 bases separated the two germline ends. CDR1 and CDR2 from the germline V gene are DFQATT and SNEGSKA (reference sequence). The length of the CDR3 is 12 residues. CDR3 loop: CSARQGYTEAFF. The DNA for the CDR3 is TGCAGTGCTAGACAGGGATACACTGAAGCTTTCTTT.

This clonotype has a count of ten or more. The CDR3 loop is CASSSEAWEPPGSSYNEQFF. The CDR3 DNA sequence: TGTGCCAGCAGTTCAGAAGCCTGGGAGCCACCGGGGAGCTCCTACAATGAGCAGTTCTTC. The rearrangement links TRBV28 to TRBJ2-1; tentative D call: TRBD2 (5 bases). The CDR3 is 20 residues long. Germline assignment: CDR1 MDHEN and CDR2 SYDVKM. The V end was cut by 4 bases, the J end by 0 bases, with 25 bases between.

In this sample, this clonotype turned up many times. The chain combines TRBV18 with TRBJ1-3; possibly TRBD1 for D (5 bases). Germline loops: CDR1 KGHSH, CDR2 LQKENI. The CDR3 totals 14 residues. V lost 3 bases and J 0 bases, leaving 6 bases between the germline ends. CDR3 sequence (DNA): TGTGCCAGCTCACCGGGGGGCTCTGGAAACACCATATATTTT. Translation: CASSPGGSGNTIYF. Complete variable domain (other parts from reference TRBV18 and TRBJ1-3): NAGVMQNPRHLVRRRGQEARLRCSPMKGHSHVYWYRQLPEEGLKFMVYLQKENIIDESGMPKERFSAEFPKEGPSILRIQQVVRGDSAAYFCASSPGGSGNTIYFGEGSWLTVV.

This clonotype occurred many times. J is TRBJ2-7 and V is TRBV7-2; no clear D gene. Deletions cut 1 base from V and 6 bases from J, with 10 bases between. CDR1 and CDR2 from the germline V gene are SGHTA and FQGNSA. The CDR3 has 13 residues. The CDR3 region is CASSLEASSEQYV. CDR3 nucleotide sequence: TGTGCCAGCAGCTTAGAGGCTAGTTCCGAGCAGTACGTC.

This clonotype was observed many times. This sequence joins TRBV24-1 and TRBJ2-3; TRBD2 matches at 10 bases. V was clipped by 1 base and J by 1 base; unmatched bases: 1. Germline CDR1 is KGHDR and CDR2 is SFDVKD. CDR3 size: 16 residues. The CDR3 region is CATSDFGTSGTDTQYF. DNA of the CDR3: TGTGCCACCAGTGATTTCGGGACTAGCGGCACAGATACGCAGTATTTT.

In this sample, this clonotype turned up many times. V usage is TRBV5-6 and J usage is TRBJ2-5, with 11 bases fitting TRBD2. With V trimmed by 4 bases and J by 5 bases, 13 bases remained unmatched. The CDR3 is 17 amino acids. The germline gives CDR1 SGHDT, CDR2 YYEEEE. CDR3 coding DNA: TGTGCCAGCAGCCCCGCAACTAGCGGGAGTTTTCGGGAGACCCAGTACTTC. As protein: CASSPATSGSFRETQYF.

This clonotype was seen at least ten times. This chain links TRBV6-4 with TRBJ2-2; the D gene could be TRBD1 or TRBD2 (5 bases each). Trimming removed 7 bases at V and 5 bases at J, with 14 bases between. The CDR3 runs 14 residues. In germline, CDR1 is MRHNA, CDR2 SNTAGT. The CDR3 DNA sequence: TGTGCCAGCAAGGGGACCACGAGGACCGGGGAGCTGTTTTTT. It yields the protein CASKGTTRTGELFF.

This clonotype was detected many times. The CDR3 loop reads CAISESDRESQPQHF. DNA of the CDR3: TGTGCCATCAGTGAGTCGGACAGGGAGAGTCAGCCCCAGCATTTT. The J gene is TRBJ1-5, the V gene TRBV10-3; 8 nucleotides agree with TRBD1. The germline gives CDR1 ENHRY, CDR2 SYGVKD. The V and J ends lost 0 bases and 6 bases, in that order; junction bases with no gene match: 4. The length of the CDR3 is 15 residues.

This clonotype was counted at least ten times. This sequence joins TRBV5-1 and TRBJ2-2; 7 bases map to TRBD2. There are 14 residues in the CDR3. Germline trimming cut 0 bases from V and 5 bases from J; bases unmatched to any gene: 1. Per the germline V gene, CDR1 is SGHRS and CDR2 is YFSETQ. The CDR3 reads CASSLEAGTGELFF. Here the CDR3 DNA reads TGCGCCAGCAGCTTGGAAGCGGGAACCGGGGAGCTGTTTTTT.